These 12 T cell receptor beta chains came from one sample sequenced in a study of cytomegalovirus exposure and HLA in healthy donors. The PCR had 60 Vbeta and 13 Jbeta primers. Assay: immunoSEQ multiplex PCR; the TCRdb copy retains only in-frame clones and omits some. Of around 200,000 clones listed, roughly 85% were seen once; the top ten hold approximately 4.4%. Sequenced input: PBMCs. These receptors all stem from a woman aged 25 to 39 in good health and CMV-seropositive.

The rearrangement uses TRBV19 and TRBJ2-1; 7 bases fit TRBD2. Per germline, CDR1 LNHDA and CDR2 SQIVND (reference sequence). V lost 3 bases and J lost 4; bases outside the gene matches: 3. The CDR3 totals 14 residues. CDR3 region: CASSMTSSYNEQFF. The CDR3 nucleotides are TGTGCCAGTAGTATGACTAGCTCGTACAATGAGCAGTTCTTC.

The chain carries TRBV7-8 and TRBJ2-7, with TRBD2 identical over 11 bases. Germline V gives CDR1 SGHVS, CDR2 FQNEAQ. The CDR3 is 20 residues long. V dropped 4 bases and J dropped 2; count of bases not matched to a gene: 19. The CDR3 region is CASSSSFPGLAAFTTYEQYF. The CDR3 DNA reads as TGTGCCAGCAGCTCCTCCTTCCCGGGACTAGCGGCCTTCACAACCTACGAGCAGTACTTC. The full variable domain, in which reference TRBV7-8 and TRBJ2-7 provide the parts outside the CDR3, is GAGVSQSPRYKVAKRGQDVALRCDPISGHVSLFWYQQALGQGPEFLTYFQNEAQLDKSGLPSDRFFAERPEGSVSTLKIQRTQQEDSAVYLCASSSSFPGLAAFTTYEQYFGPGTRLTVT.

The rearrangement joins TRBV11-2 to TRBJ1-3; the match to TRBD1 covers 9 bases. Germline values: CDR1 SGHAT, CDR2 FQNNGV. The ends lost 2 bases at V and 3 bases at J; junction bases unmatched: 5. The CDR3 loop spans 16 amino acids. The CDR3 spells CASSLPTGGIGNTIYF. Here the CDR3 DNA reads TGTGCCAGCAGCTTACCCACAGGGGGCATTGGAAACACCATATATTTT.

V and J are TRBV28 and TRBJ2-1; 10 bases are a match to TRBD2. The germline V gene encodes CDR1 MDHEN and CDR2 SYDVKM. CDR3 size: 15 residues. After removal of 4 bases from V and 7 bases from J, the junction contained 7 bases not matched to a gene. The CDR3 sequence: CASSSHTSGTNEQFF. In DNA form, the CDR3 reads TGTGCCAGCAGTTCGCACACTAGCGGGACTAATGAGCAGTTCTTC.

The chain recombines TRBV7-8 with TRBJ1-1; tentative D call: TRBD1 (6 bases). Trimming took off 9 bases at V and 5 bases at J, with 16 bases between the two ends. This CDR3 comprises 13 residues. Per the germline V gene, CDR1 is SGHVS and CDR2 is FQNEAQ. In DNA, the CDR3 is TGTGCCAGTCGCACTAGTAGGGGGACTGAAGCTTTCTTT. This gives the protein CASRTSRGTEAFF.

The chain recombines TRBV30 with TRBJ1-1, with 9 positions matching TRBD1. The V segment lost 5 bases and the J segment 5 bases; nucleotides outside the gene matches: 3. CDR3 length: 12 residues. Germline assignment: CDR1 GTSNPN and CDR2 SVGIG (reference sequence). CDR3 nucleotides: TGTGCCTGGGGGACAGGGAAAACTGAAGCTTTCTTT. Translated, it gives CAWGTGKTEAFF.

CDR3 sequence (DNA): TGTGCCCTCAGGGGGACAGGGAGGGAAAAACTGTTTTTT. Residues: CALRGTGREKLFF. The chain links TRBV6-1 to TRBJ1-4, with 9 positions matching TRBD1. Germline assignment: CDR1 MNHNS and CDR2 SASEGT. V was pared by 11 bases and J by 8 bases, with 9 bases of the junction left unmatched. The CDR3 loop spans 13 amino acids.

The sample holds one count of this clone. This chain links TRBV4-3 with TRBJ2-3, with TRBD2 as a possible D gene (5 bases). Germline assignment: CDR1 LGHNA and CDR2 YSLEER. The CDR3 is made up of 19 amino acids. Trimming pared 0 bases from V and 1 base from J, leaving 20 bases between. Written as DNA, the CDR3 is TGCGCCAGCAGCCAAGATCTTTTTCGTCCCTCCGGGGGCACAGATACGCAGTATTTT. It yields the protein CASSQDLFRPSGGTDTQYF.

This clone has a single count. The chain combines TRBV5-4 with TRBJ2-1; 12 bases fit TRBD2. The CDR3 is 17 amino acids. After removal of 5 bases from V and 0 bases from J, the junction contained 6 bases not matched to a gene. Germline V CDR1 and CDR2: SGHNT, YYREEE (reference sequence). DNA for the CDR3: TGTGCCAGCAGTCCAACTAGCGGGGGGAGCTCCTACAATGAGCAGTTCTTC. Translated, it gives CASSPTSGGSSYNEQFF.

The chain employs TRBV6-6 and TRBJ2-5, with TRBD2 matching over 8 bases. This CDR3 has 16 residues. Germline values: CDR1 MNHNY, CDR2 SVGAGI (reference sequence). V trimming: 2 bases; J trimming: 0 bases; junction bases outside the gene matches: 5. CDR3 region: CASSYGSLADQETQYF. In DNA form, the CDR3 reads TGTGCCAGCAGTTACGGTTCACTAGCGGACCAAGAGACCCAGTACTTC.

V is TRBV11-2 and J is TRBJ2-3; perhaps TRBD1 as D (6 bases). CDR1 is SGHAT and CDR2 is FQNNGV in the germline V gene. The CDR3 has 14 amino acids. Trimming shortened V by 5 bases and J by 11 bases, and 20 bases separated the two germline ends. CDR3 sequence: CASSPQYTGLQQYF. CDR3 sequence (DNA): TGTGCCAGCAGCCCGCAATACACAGGGCTTCAGCAGTATTTT. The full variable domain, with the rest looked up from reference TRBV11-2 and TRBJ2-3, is EAGVAQSPRYKIIEKRQSVAFWCNPISGHATLYWYQQILGQGPKLLIQFQNNGVVDDSQLPKDRFSAERLKGVDSTLKIQPAKLEDSAVYLCASSPQYTGLQQYFGPGTRLTVL.

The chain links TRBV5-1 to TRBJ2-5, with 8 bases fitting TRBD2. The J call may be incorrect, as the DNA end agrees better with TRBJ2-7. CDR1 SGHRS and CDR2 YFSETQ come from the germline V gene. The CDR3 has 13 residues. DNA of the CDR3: TGCGCCAGCACCGGGGGGGATGGCTACGAGCAGTACTTC. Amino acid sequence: CASTGGDGYEQYF.